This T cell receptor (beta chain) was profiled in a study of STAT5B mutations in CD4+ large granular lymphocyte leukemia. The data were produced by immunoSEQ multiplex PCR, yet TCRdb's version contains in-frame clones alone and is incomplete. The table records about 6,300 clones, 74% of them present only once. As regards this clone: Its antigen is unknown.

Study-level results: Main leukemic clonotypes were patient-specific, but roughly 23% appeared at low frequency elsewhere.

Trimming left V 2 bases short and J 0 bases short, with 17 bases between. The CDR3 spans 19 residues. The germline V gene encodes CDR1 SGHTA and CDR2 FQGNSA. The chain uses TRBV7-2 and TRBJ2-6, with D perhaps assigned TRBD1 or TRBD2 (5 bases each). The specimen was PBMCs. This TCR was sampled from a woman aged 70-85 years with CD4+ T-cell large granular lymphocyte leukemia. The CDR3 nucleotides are TGTGCCAGCAGCTTAAGAGGGGCAGGAACCTACTCTGGGGCCAACGTCCTGACTTTC. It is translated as CASSLRGAGTYSGANVLTF.